The present TCR beta chain was sequenced within a study of shared clonotypes between healthy human individuals (dated by TCRdb to about 2020). Study-level background: A couple of women and three men aged 18 to 49 years were included in the cohort. For each donor, CD4 naive and CD4 memory were each run on three plates, CD8 naive on two plates, and CD8 memory on one plate. The study deeply sequenced blood TCR repertoires of about 5 healthy adults to estimate repertoire size and the extent of clonotype sharing between individuals. Libraries were prepared and TCR repertoires were sequenced by different laboratories using diverse techniques, in order to increase sequencing depth and limit assay-specific biases. Leukapheresis yielded between about 0.94 and 9 billion PBMCs per donor. Overall results and qualifications from the work: Compared with non-shared clonotypes, the clonotypes found in all four sorted-subset donors had higher generation probabilities. Sampling was limited to blood, and TCR repertoires in tissue likely differ from TCR repertoires in blood. Sharing across a few donors was observed for about 5% of naive CD4, about 4% of naive CD8, about 2.3% of memory CD4, and around 0.44% of memory CD8 clonotypes. Rarefaction of sorted-subset datasets indicated incomplete sequencing despite the large sequencing depth. Estimated clonotype richness was generally larger for naive than for memory subsets. Because the study included only a small number of donors, the genetic and exposure-history diversity represented was limited. Pairwise subsampling indicated that sequencing depth was expected to affect the degree of clonotype sharing among donors.

As regards this clone: The specificity of this receptor is unknown. No much larger clonotype is one base removed from it; base qualities were not supplied.

Clipping removes 1 base from V and 6 bases from J, with 13 as the unmatched junction base count. As encoded in the germline V gene, CDR1 is SGHRS while CDR2 is YFSETQ. The CDR3 spans 17 residues, from the cysteine through the phenylalanine. Only the CDR3 part of the read is kept: 51 bases, read in frame from the first base. Using the deep immunoSEQ assay, TCR CDR3 regions were amplified from genomic DNA by multiplex PCR. Extracted genomic DNA from each cell subset was spread evenly across all wells of several immunoSEQ 96-well plates, with each plate serving as a replicate. For sorted subsets, each replicate PCR was loaded with approximately 200 ng genomic DNA, equivalent to some 27,000 T cell genomes. The purified libraries were quantified using a Qubit 3.0 fluorometer, sized with a Bioanalyzer 2100, and then quantified again using the KAPA Library Quantification kit. Each immunoSEQ 96-well plate was sequenced on its own single-read 150-cycle Illumina NextSeq 550 flow cell. The paper's processing steps were these. Because only junctional sequences without quality scores were contained in the immunoSEQ output, filtering matching that applied to full-length reads could not be performed. Sequences were annotated with PyIR, a Python wrapper for IgBLAST v1.9, using IMGT germline references to assign V/J genes and CDR3. Any read was removed if the V/J assignment was weak (E-value above 1e-6), the CDR3 was missing, or the read contained stop codons, out-of-frame junctions, or ambiguous translated residues. V3J clonotypes were defined by identical inferred V gene, J gene, and CDR3 amino acid sequence. Percentage overlap between repertoires was calculated by dividing the number of shared unique clonotypes by the size of the smaller repertoire. Repertoire richness was assessed with RTK rarefaction, the Chao1 estimator, and Recon v2.1 estimates of unobserved clonotypes. OLGA was used to compute generation probabilities for all TCRbeta clonotypes that the gDNA method yielded from a handful of donors. TCRdb obtained this table from immuneACCESS and retained in-frame rearrangements with V and J assigned. These tables miss some clones; where compared with another copy, unresolved V genes account for less than half of the shortfall, and the remainder is unexplained. The V and J calls and clone size come from that table; D and trimming were worked out from the DNA. A total of roughly 2,500,000 clones appear in this sample, roughly 93% of them only once. Of the sample, approximately 0.37% falls within the top ten clones.

The donors were healthy, HIV-negative adults who had no recently reported acute infections or vaccinations. Only Caucasian adults living in Nashville, Tennessee, USA were represented among the donors. CD4+ T cells were enriched through magnetic negative selection, after which naive cells were positively selected on CD45RA and the remaining negative fraction served as the memory subset. Blood was obtained by leukapheresis, after which PBMCs were separated by Ficoll-Histopaque density gradient centrifugation and cryopreserved in liquid nitrogen vapor phase. Purity and quantity of every magnetically sorted T cell population were checked by analytical flow cytometry. Genomic DNA was isolated from each sorted fraction and quantified by UV absorbance on a Nanodrop 2000c.

This clonotype was obtained from a young man in good health. Some clones in this sample may be carry-over from other donors' samples. The sample taken for sequencing was naive CD4+ T cells from PBMCs. The intended sense of this specimen's cell subset or site label: CD45RA+ positively selected. The V and J segments used are TRBV5-1 and TRBJ2-7; 10 bases in the junction line up with TRBD2. The sequenced DNA: TGCGCCAGCAGCTTGATACCCCTAGCGGGAGTAGGGCCCGAGCAGTACTTC. It codes for CASSLIPLAGVGPEQYF.